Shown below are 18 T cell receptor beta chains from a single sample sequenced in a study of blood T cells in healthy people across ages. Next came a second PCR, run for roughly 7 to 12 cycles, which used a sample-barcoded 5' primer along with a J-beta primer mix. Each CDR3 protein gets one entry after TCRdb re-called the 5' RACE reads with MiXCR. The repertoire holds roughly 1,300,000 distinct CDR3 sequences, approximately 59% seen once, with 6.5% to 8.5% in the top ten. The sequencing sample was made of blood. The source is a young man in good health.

DNA for the CDR3: TGTGCCACCCGAAATTGGGGGACAGGGACATACAATGAGCAGTTCTTC. It specifies CATRNWGTGTYNEQFF. The genes are TRBV28 and TRBJ2-1, with 9 bases fitting TRBD1. Trimming at V came to 10 bases and at J to 4 bases, leaving 14 bases not matched to a gene. The CDR3 consists of 16 residues. Per the germline V gene, CDR1 is MDHEN and CDR2 is SYDVKM.

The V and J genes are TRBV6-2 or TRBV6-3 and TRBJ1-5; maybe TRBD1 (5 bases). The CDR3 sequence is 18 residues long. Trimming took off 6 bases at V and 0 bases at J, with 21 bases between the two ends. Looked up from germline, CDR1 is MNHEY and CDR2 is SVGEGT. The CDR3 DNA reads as TGTGCCAGCAGACCCTTCAGTCAGACAGTAAATAGCAATCAGCCCCAGCATTTT. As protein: CASRPFSQTVNSNQPQHF.

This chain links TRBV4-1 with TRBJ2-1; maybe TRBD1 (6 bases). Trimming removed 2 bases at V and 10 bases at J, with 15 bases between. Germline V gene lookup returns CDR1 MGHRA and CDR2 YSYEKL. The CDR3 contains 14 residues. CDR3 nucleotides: TGCGCCAGCAGCCAAACCAGACAGGTTTGGGAGCAGTTCTTC. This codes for CASSQTRQVWEQFF.

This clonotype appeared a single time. The CDR3 is CASSLLTGDSPLHF. In DNA, the CDR3 is TGTGCCAGCAGTTTATTAACAGGGGATTCACCCCTCCACTTT. This chain joins TRBV27 and TRBJ1-6; 7 bases are a match to TRBD1. The CDR3 runs to 14 residues. CDR1 is MNHEY, CDR2 SMNVEV, per germline (reference sequence). Trimming at V came to 1 base and at J to 8 bases, leaving 2 bases not matched to a gene.

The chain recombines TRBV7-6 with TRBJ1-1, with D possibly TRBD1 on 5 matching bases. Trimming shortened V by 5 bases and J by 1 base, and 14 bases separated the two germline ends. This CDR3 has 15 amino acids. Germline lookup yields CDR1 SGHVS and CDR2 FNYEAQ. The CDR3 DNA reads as TGTGCCAGCAGCCCCGGGGGGGGACCGAACACTGAAGCTTTCTTT. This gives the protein CASSPGGGPNTEAFF.

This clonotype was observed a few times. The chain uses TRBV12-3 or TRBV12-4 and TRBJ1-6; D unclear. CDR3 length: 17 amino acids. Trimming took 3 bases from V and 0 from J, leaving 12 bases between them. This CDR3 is CASSFLFGDSYNSPLHF. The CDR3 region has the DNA TGTGCCAGCAGTTTCTTGTTTGGGGACTCCTATAATTCACCCCTCCACTTT.

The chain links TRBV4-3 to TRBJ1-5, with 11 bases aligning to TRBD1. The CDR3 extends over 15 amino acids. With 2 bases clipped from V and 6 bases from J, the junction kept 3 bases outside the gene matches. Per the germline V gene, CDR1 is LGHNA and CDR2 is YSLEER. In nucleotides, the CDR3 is TGCGCCAGCAGCCAAACGGGACAGGGGGTTCAGCCCCAGCATTTT. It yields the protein CASSQTGQGVQPQHF.

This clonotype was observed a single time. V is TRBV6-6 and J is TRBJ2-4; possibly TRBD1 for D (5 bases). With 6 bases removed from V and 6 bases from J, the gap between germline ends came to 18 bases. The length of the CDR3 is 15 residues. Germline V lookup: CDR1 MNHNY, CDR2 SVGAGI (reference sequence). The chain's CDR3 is CASSPTQGYGNIQYF. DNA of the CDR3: TGTGCCAGCAGCCCTACTCAGGGATATGGAAACATTCAGTACTTC.

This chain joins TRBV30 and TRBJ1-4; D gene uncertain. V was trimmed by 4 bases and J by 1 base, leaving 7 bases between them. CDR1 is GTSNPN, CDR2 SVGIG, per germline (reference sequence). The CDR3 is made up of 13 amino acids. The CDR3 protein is CAWKVRTNEKLFF. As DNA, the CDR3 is TGTGCCTGGAAGGTGCGAACTAATGAAAAACTGTTTTTT.

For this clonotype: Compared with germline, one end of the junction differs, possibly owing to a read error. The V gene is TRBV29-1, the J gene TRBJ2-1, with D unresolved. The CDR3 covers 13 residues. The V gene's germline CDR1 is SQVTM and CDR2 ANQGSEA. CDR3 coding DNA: TGCAGCGCCGCAACCACCAACTACGATGAGCAGTTCTTC. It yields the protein CSAATTNYDEQFF.

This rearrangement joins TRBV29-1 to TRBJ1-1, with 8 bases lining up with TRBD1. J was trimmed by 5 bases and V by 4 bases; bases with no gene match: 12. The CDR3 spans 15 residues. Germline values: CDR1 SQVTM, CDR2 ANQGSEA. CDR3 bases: TGCAGCGTTGTAGGTCAGCAGGGGGCGACTACTGAAGCTTTCTTT. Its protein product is CSVVGQQGATTEAFF.

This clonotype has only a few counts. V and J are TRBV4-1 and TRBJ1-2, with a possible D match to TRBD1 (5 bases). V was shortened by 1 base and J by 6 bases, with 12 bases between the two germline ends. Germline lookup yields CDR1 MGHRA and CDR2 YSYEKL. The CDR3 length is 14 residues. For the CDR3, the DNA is TGCGCCAGCAGCCAAGTCCAGGGAGCGGATGGCTACACCTTC. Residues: CASSQVQGADGYTF.

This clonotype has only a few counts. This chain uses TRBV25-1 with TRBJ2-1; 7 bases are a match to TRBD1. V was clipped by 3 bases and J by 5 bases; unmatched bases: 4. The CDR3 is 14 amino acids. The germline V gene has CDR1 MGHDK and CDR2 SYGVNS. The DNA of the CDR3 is TGTGCCAGCAGTGATCAGGGGGACAACAATGAGCAGTTCTTC. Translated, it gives CASSDQGDNNEQFF. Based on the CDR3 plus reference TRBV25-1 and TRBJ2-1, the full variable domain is EADIYQTPRYLVIGTGKKITLECSQTMGHDKMYWYQQDPGMELHLIHYSYGVNSTEKGDLSSESTVSRIRTEHFPLTLESARPSHTSQYLCASSDQGDNNEQFFGPGTRLTVL.

In nucleotides, the CDR3 is TGTGCCAGCAGCTTAAATCTGGGCACAGATACGCAGTATTTT. This translates into CASSLNLGTDTQYF. V usage is TRBV7-6 and J usage is TRBJ2-3; D remains ambiguous. The germline CDR1 and CDR2 sequences are SGHVS and FNYEAQ. The CDR3 spans 14 residues. V was pared by 2 bases and J by 1 base, with 7 bases between. Full variable domain (rest looked up from reference TRBV7-6 and TRBJ2-3): GAGVSQSPRYKVTKRGQDVALRCDPISGHVSLYWYRQALGQGPEFLTYFNYEAQQDKSGLPNDRFSAERPEGSISTLTIQRTEQRDSAMYRCASSLNLGTDTQYFGPGTRLTVL.

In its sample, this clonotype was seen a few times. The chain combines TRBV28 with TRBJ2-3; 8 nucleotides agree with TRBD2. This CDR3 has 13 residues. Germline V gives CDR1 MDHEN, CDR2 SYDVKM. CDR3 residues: CLIAGPSTDTQYF. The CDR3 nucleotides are TGTCTGATAGCGGGACCCTCCACAGATACGCAGTATTTT. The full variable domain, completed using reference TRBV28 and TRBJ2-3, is DVKVTQSSRYLVKRTGEKVFLECVQDMDHENMFWYRQDPGLGLRLIYFSYDVKMKEKGDIPEGYSVSREKKERFSLILESASTNQTSMYLCLIAGPSTDTQYFGPGTRLTVL.

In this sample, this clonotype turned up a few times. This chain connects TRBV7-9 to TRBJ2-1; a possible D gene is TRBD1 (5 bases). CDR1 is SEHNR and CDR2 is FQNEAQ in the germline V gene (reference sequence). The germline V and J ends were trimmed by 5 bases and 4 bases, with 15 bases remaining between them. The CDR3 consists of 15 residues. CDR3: CASSLPGRLYNEQFF. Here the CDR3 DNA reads TGTGCCAGCAGCCTACCAGGGCGCCTGTACAATGAGCAGTTCTTC. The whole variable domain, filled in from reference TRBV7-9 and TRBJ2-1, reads DTGVSQNPRHKITKRGQNVTFRCDPISEHNRLYWYRQTLGQGPEFLTYFQNEAQLEKSRLLSDRFSAERPKGSFSTLEIQRTEQGDSAMYLCASSLPGRLYNEQFFGPGTRLTVL.

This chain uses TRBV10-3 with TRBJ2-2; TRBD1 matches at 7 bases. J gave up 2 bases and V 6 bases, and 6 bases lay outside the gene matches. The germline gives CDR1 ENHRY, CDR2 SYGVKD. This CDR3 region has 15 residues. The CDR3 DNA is TGTGCCATCAGAGTGACAGGGATAAACACCGGGGAGCTGTTTTTT. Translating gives CAIRVTGINTGELFF.

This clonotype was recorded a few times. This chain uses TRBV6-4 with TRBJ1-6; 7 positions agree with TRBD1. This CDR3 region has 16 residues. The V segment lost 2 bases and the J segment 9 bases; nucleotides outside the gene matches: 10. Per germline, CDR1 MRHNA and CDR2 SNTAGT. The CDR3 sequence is CASSDRGQGTSSPLHF. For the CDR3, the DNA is TGTGCCAGCAGTGACAGGGGGCAGGGGACCAGTTCACCCCTCCACTTT.